A selection of T cell receptor beta chains follows, all from one sample in a study of blood T cell repertoires in COVID-19. Produced via immunoSEQ multiplex PCR; TCRdb's table is partial and in-frame only. The sample has about 270,000 clones, roughly 90% seen once. The sequencing input was PBMCs or T cells enriched from blood (not recorded which). The receptors derive from a woman in her forties or fifties who had recovered from COVID-19. Each CDR3 is given with its conserved first and last residue. Each record gives: clone size, J gene, V gene, D gene, CDR3 DNA, CDR3 protein. The D gene is left open where the match is weak. Rows may omit the clone size; those that give it use once, few, many or a size class.

>NA|TRBJ2-3|TRBV28|NA
TGTGCCAGCACCGCAAATTTTCGGGACAAATATACGCAGTATTTT
CASTANFRDKYTQYF
>NA|TRBJ1-2|TRBV23-1|NA
TGCGCCAGCGGCCTAGTGAATCCCTACTATGGCTACACCTTC
CASGLVNPYYGYTF
>NA|TRBJ2-1|TRBV27|TRBD2
TGTGCCAGCAGTTTGGTCGTGGCGGGAGGGCCCTCGGTATACAATGAGCAGTTCTTC
CASSLVVAGGPSVYNEQFF
>NA|TRBJ1-5|TRBV18|NA
TGTGCCAGCTCCCCCGGGTTAAGTCAGCCCCAGCATTTT
CASSPGLSQPQHF
>NA|TRBJ1-1|TRBV28|NA
TGTGCCAGCAGTTCGCTGGGACAAAAGAACACTGAAGCTTTCTTT
CASSSLGQKNTEAFF
>NA|TRBJ2-2|TRBV28|NA
TGTGCCAGCAGGATCGGGGGGCAAAGCACCGGGGAGCTGTTTTTT
CASRIGGQSTGELFF
>NA|TRBJ1-5|TRBV19|TRBD1
TGTGCCAGCGTTGATTTACCGGACAGGGGGCGTCAGCCCCAGCATTTT
CASVDLPDRGRQPQHF
>NA|TRBJ2-3|TRBV29-1|NA
TGCAGCGTTATAGACACAGATACGCAGTATTTT
CSVIDTDTQYF
>NA|TRBJ1-1|TRBV24-1|TRBD1
TGTGCCACCAGTGATTCCGGGACAGGGGACACTGAAGCTTTCTTT
CATSDSGTGDTEAFF
>NA|TRBJ2-2|TRBV6-2/TRBV6-3|NA
TGTGCCAGCAGTGGACAGACACCGAACACCGGGGAGCTGTTTTTT
CASSGQTPNTGELFF
>NA|TRBJ2-1|TRBV15|TRBD2
TGTGCCACCAGCAGAGATCAGACTAGCGGGATTAATGAGCAGTTCTTC
CATSRDQTSGINEQFF
>NA|TRBJ2-6|TRBV5-6|TRBD1
TGTGCCAGCAGCCCGCGGACAGGTGGGGGCTCTGGGGCCAACGTCCTGACTTTC
CASSPRTGGGSGANVLTF
>NA|TRBJ1-4|TRBV11-2|NA
TGTGCCAGCAGCTTAGGGTTCGGAGCAACTAATGAAAAACTGTTTTTT
CASSLGFGATNEKLFF
>NA|TRBJ1-3|TRBV7-2|NA
TGTGCCAGCAGCCCCCAGACAGGTGGGCTTTCTGGAAACACCATATATTTT
CASSPQTGGLSGNTIYF
>NA|TRBJ1-3|TRBV10-3|NA
TGTGCCATCAGGGATGCCGACAGCGGAAACACCATATATTTT
CAIRDADSGNTIYF
>NA|TRBJ1-4|TRBV2|TRBD1
TGTGCCAGCAGGGGAGGAGCAGGGGGGACTGAAAAACTGTTTTTT
CASRGGAGGTEKLFF
>NA|TRBJ1-4|TRBV5-6|NA
TGTGCCAGCAGCTTGGGACGGGGGAGGTCTAATGAAAAACTGTTTTTT
CASSLGRGRSNEKLFF
>once|TRBJ2-7|TRBV19|TRBD1
TGTGCCAGTAGTCCCAGGACAGGGTACTACGAGCAGTACTTC
CASSPRTGYYEQYF
>NA|TRBJ1-5|TRBV28|TRBD1
TGTGCCAGCACCCTAGGGGGCGGACATCAGCCCCAGCATTTT
CASTLGGGHQPQHF
>NA|TRBJ2-1|TRBV7-2|TRBD2
TGTGCCAGCAGCTTTATACTAGCGGGAAATACGAATGAGCAGTTCTTC
CASSFILAGNTNEQFF
>NA|TRBJ1-5|TRBV30|TRBD1
TGTGCCTGGCAGACCGGGACAGAGAATCAGCCCCAGCATTTT
CAWQTGTENQPQHF
>few|TRBJ2-1|TRBV6-6|NA
TGTGCCAGCAGTCAACCCGCCAGGGGCAAGAGCTCCTACAATGAGCAGTTCTTC
CASSQPARGKSSYNEQFF
>NA|TRBJ1-2|TRBV28|TRBD1
TGTGCCAGCAGTGGGGACAGGGTGAGGGGCTACACCTTC
CASSGDRVRGYTF
>NA|TRBJ1-1|TRBV3-1/TRBV3-2|NA
TGTGCCAGCACGGGGGGGGTTGAAGCTTTCTTT
CASTGGVEAFF
>NA|TRBJ2-7|TRBV20-1|NA
TGCAGTGCTAGAGATAATTACGAGCAGTACTTC
CSARDNYEQYF
>NA|TRBJ1-5|TRBV28|NA
TGTGCCAGCAGTCGCCCCTCGTGGCAGGGAAATCAGCCCCAGCATTTT
CASSRPSWQGNQPQHF
>NA|TRBJ2-5|TRBV27|TRBD1
TGTGCCAGCAGCAGGGGACAGCTTCAAGAGACCCAGTACTTC
CASSRGQLQETQYF
>NA|TRBJ2-7|TRBV27|TRBD2
TGTGCCAGCAGTTTTGAGGGAGGGTCCTACGAGCAGTACTTC
CASSFEGGSYEQYF
>once|TRBJ1-2|TRBV14|NA
TGTGCCAGCAGCCTCGGGGGCTATGGCTACACCTTC
CASSLGGYGYTF
>NA|TRBJ1-3|TRBV14|NA
TGTGCCAGCAGCCAAGAAGGGAGGGGAGGGAAGAACGCTGGAAACACCATATATTTT
CASSQEGRGGKNAGNTIYF
>once|TRBJ2-7|TRBV6-2/TRBV6-3|NA
TGTGCCAGCAGTTACTCTAGCCTAGCCGGAGTAGGCGAGCAGTACTTC
CASSYSSLAGVGEQYF
>NA|TRBJ1-6|TRBV28|NA
TGTGCCAGCAGTGCCAGGGTTAGTAATTCACCCCTCCACTTT
CASSARVSNSPLHF
>NA|TRBJ2-7|TRBV4-1|NA
TGCGCCAGCAGCCGGAAATTTGCGGGCGCAGACTCCTACGAGCAGTACTTC
CASSRKFAGADSYEQYF
>NA|TRBJ1-5|TRBV7-2|NA
TGTGCCAGCAGCCGCAATCTCGACAGAAAGAATCAGCCCCAGCATTTT
CASSRNLDRKNQPQHF
>NA|TRBJ2-1|TRBV29-1|TRBD2
TGCAGCGTTGAGGGGACTAGCGGGAGGGCCCGTCTCCTTGAGCAGTTCTTC
CSVEGTSGRARLLEQFF
>NA|TRBJ2-5|TRBV7-2|NA
TGTGCCAGCAGCCAACCCGAACTGCAAACCCAGTACTTC
CASSQPELQTQYF
>NA|TRBJ2-6|TRBV28|NA
TGTGCCAGCAGCCCCTCCGGCTCTGGGGCCAACGTCCTGACTTTC
CASSPSGSGANVLTF
>NA|TRBJ2-1|TRBV6-2/TRBV6-3|NA
TGTGCCAGCAGTTACTCCAGGGTCGATGAGCAGTTCTTC
CASSYSRVDEQFF
>NA|TRBJ1-1|TRBV11-2|TRBD1
TGTGCCAGCAGGTCAACCTGGACAGGGGCTGGGAGGAACACTGAAGCTTTCTTT
CASRSTWTGAGRNTEAFF
>NA|TRBJ2-7|TRBV5-6|TRBD2
TGTGCCAGCAGCTTGGATCCTAGCGGGTCCTACGAGCAGTACTTC
CASSLDPSGSYEQYF
>NA|TRBJ1-3|TRBV7-2|TRBD1
TGTGCCAGCAGCTTAGAGCAGGGGGCCTTTGGAAACACCATATATTTT
CASSLEQGAFGNTIYF
>NA|TRBJ2-7|TRBV28|NA
TGTGCCAGCAGCTTATCAGGTTCGGCGACGGGGGAGCAGTACTTC
CASSLSGSATGEQYF
>NA|TRBJ2-2|TRBV27|NA
TGTGCCAGCAGTCCAGAGCGGGCCACCGGGGAGCTGTTTTTT
CASSPERATGELFF
>once|TRBJ1-5|TRBV27|NA
TGTGCCAGCAGTAGGGGAAAAAGCAATCAGCCCCAGCATTTT
CASSRGKSNQPQHF
>once|TRBJ1-1|TRBV19|TRBD1
TGTGCCAGTAGTATTCCAGGGGGGCTACCGAACACTGAAGCTTTCTTT
CASSIPGGLPNTEAFF
>NA|TRBJ2-2|TRBV24-1|TRBD1
TGTGCCACCAGTGAGACAGGGTCGTTTCGGAACACCGGGGAGCTGTTTTTT
CATSETGSFRNTGELFF
>NA|TRBJ1-5|TRBV9|NA
TGTGCCAGCAGCGTAGAGGAGTATCAGCCCCAGCATTTT
CASSVEEYQPQHF